This TCR beta chain is drawn from a study of blood T cell repertoires in COVID-19. The data were produced by immunoSEQ multiplex PCR, yet TCRdb's version contains in-frame clones alone and is incomplete. This sample yields just over 300,000 clones, of which around 84% are seen a single time; roughly 4.5% belongs to the top ten. CDR1 and CDR2 (germline): SGHVS, FQNEAQ. V gave up 5 bases and J gave up 2 bases, with 9 bases separating them. The CDR3 totals 13 residues. The V and J genes are TRBV7-8 and TRBJ1-2, with TRBD1 as a possible D gene (6 bases). The sample comprised PBMCs or T cells enriched from blood (not recorded which). This TCR came from a man aged 30-40 years who had recovered from COVID-19. For the CDR3, the DNA is TGTGCCAGCAGCCCAGGGGTAAACTATGGCTACACCTTC. It codes for CASSPGVNYGYTF.